The 10 T cell receptor beta chains listed next were all sequenced from one sample in a study of regulatory T cells in long-lasting Graves disease. Stated time point: newly diagnosed GD, antithyroid drugs for less than 3 months. Extracted RNA from PBMCs served as the source of the TCR library. Construction of TCR beta libraries relied on iRepertoire HTBI primers and on Arm-PCR targeting CDR3 regions. TCRdb itself ran the multiplex PCR reads through MiXCR, one entry per CDR3 protein. The repertoire holds roughly 610,000 distinct CDR3 sequences, roughly 16% seen once, with about 12% in the top ten. This sample was shared with a second study, whose subject was T cells in Graves' hyperthyroidism and ophthalmopathy.

Sequenced material: peripheral blood mononuclear cells (PBMCs), taken at new diagnosis, from a patient treated with antithyroid drugs. The source of these receptors is a man younger than 35 with Graves disease.

The chain has TRBV10-1 and TRBJ1-2; D unclear. Trimming took off 6 bases at V and 8 bases at J, with 16 bases between the two ends. Germline V gene lookup returns CDR1 WNHNN and CDR2 SYGVQD (reference sequence). This CDR3 region has 13 residues. For the CDR3, the DNA is TGCGCCAGCAGCTCGGACCGATTTTGGGGCTACACCTTC. It translates to CASSSDRFWGYTF.

This clonotype was picked up many times. The V call is TRBV11-3, the J call TRBJ2-1; D uncertain. This CDR3 is built from 16 residues. Looked up from germline, CDR1 is SGHNT and CDR2 is YENEEA. The V end lost 1 base, the J end lost 0 bases, and 10 bases lay between the germline ends. The CDR3 region is CASSLGGGNSYNEQFF. For the CDR3, the DNA is TGTGCCAGCAGCTTAGGAGGCGGCAACTCCTACAATGAGCAGTTCTTC. The full variable domain, in which reference TRBV11-3 and TRBJ2-1 provide the parts outside the CDR3, is EAGVVQSPRYKIIEKKQPVAFWCNPISGHNTLYWYLQNLGQGPELLIRYENEEAVDDSQLPKDRFSAERLKGVDSTLKIQPAELGDSAVYLCASSLGGGNSYNEQFFGPGTRLTVL.

This clonotype was seen at least ten times. This chain connects TRBV20-1 to TRBJ2-7; D is unclear. Trimming shortened V by 4 bases and J by 5 bases, and 12 bases separated the two germline ends. Germline V gives CDR1 DFQATT, CDR2 SNEGSKA (reference sequence). The CDR3 has 12 amino acids. The CDR3 sequence: CSATLAGHEQYF. The CDR3 bases are TGCAGTGCTACCCTCGCTGGACACGAGCAGTACTTC.

This chain joins TRBV6-1 and TRBJ2-7; TRBD2 agrees at 14 bases. This CDR3 contains 15 residues. CDR1 is MNHNS, CDR2 SASEGT, per germline. CDR3 nucleotides: TGTGCTTCAGTGATAGGACTAGCGGGAGGCAATGAGCAGTACTTC. It specifies CASVIGLAGGNEQYF.

This clonotype was counted only a few times. This chain joins TRBV19 and TRBJ2-5, with a tentative D call TRBD2 (6 bases). Deletions cut 6 bases from V and 1 base from J, with 12 bases between. The CDR3 is 14 residues long. CDR1 and CDR2 from the germline V gene are LNHDA and SQIVND (reference sequence). As DNA, the CDR3 is TGTGCCAGTAGGGGACTGCACCTCCAAGAGACCCAGTACTTC. Translated, it gives CASRGLHLQETQYF.

This clonotype has at least ten counts. V is TRBV7-8 and J is TRBJ1-5, with D perhaps matching TRBD1 (5 bases). The CDR3 has 17 amino acids. The ends were cut back, 1 base at V and 1 base at J, with 14 bases in the middle. Looked up from germline, CDR1 is SGHVS and CDR2 is FQNEAQ. The CDR3 protein is CASSLGFFGGSNQPQHF. The DNA of the CDR3 is TGTGCCAGCAGCTTAGGGTTCTTTGGGGGGAGCAATCAGCCCCAGCATTTT.

CDR3 nucleotides: TGCGCCAGCAGCCAACCTATGCGGCGCCGGGATGAGCAGTTCTTC. Protein: CASSQPMRRRDEQFF. The chain recombines TRBV4-1 with TRBJ2-1, with unresolved D. The CDR3 loop spans 15 amino acids. Trimming pared 2 bases from V and 8 bases from J, leaving 16 bases between. Germline lookup yields CDR1 MGHRA and CDR2 YSYEKL.

The rearrangement joins TRBV20-1 to TRBJ2-1, with TRBD2 matching over 12 bases. V gave up 0 bases and J gave up 0 bases; unmatched junction bases: 6. This CDR3 has 18 residues. CDR1 is DFQATT, CDR2 SNEGSKA, per germline (reference sequence). This chain's CDR3 is CSARDPGLAGSSYNEQFF. CDR3 DNA sequence: TGCAGTGCTAGAGACCCCGGACTAGCGGGAAGCTCCTACAATGAGCAGTTCTTC.

This clonotype was found many times. The chain links TRBV6-1 to TRBJ1-5; a weak D match, TRBD1 (6 bases). The CDR3 has 14 residues. Germline assignment: CDR1 MNHNS and CDR2 SASEGT. V lost 7 bases and J lost 6, with 16 bases in between. The CDR3 protein is CASMVGAGVQPQHF. The CDR3, as DNA: TGTGCCAGCATGGTTGGGGCAGGGGTTCAGCCCCAGCATTTT.

This clonotype was counted many times. The chain recombines TRBV29-1 with TRBJ1-1; a weak D match, TRBD1 (6 bases). CDR3 length: 12 amino acids. Germline-derived CDR1 and CDR2 are SQVTM and ANQGSEA. V was pared by 6 bases and J by 3 bases, with 11 bases between. Written as DNA, the CDR3 is TGCAGCGTCAGGACAGCTTACACTGAAGCTTTCTTT. Translated: CSVRTAYTEAFF.